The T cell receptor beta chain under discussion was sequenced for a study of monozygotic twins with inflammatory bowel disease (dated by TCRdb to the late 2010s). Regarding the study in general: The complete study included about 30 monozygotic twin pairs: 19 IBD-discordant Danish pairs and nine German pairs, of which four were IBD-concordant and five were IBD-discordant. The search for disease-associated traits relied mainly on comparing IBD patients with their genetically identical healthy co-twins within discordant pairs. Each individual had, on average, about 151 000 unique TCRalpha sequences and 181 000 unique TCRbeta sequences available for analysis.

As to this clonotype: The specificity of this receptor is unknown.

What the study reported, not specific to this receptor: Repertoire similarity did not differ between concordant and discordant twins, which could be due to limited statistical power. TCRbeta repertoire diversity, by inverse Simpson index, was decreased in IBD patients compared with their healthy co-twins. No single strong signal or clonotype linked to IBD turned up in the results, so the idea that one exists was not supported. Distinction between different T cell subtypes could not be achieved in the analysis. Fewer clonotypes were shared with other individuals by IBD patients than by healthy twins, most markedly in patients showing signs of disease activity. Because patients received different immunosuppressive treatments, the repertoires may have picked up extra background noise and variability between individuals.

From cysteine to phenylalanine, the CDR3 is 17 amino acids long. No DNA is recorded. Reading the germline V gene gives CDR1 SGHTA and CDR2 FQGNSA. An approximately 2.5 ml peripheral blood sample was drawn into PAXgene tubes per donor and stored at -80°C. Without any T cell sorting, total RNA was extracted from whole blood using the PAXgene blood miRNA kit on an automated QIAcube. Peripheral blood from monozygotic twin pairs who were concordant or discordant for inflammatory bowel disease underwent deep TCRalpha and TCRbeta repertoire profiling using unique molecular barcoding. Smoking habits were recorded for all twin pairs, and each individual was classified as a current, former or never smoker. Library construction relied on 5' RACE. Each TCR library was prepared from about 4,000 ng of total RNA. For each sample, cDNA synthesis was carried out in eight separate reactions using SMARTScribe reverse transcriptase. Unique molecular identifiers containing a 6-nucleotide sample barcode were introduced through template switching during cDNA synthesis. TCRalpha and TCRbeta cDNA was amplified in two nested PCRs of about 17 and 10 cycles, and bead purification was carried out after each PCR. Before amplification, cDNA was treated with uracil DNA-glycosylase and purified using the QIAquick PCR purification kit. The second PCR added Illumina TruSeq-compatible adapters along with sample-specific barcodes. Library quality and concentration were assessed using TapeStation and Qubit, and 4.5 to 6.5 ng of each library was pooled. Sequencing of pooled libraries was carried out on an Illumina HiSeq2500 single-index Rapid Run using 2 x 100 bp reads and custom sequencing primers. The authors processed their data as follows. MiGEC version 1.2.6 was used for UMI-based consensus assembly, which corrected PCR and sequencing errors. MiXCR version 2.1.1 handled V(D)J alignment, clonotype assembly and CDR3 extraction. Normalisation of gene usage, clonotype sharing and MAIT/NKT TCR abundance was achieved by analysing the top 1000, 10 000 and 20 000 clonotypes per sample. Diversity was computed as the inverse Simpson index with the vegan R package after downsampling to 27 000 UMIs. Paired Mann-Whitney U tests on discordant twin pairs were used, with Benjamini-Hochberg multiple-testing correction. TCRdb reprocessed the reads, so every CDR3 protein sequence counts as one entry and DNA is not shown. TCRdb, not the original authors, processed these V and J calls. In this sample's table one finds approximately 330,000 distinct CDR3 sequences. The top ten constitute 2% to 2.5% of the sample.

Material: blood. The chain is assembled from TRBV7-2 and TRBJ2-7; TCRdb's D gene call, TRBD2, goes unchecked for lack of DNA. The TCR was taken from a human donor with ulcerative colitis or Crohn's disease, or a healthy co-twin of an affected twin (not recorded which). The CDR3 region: CASSPMTGTSGDYEQYF.